This T cell receptor beta chain was retrieved from a study of T cell responses to AZD1222 COVID-19 vaccine (dated by TCRdb to the early 2020s). Describing the broader study: AZD1222 recipients whose second dose came at about 4 weeks and those whose second dose came at about 12 weeks were combined into one group, since spike-specific TCR depth and breadth did not differ between the two schedules. Trial participants were enrolled by age into subgroups of 18-55, 56-69 and 70-plus years, and around 150, 28 and 57 TCR-sequenced participants, respectively, were included in these subgroups. A total of more than 230 trial participants underwent TCR sequencing, of whom 207 had received two doses of AZD1222 and 26 had received two doses of the MenACWY control vaccine.

The full study reports these points: Spike-specific TCR breadth and depth rose significantly after two AZD1222 doses compared with day 0 and with MenACWY recipients. Because no day 14 peak-response samples were available, the repertoires could be characterized only after the peak T cell response. Nearly half of unique spike-specific TCRs reportedly recognized epitopes outside regions mutated in the B.1.351 and B.1.1.7 variants. Participants were mostly white British, with more females than males. The authors suggested clonal diversity may have been underestimated. CD4 TCRs associated with the vaccine covered the entire spike protein, and the dominant responses were in regions 160-218 and 743-854. In the small 56-69-year group, the increase in depth fell short of significance, most likely because of low power. Only five to seven AZD1222 recipients were SARS-CoV-2 seropositive at baseline, limiting conclusions about previously exposed vaccinees.

The sample's time point label, in plain terms: baseline before first vaccination. Vaccinee samples were obtained from the UK trials COV001 and COV002, which included a single-blind randomized controlled phase 2/3 trial of AZD1222 (ChAdOx1 nCoV-19) in healthy adults. For TCRbeta chain sequencing, PBMC samples from trial participants were taken at day 0 and at day 28 after the second dose. For this clone: No cognate antigen has been identified for it. No base qualities exist here, and no much larger clone lies one base off it.

The CDR3 regions of human TCRbeta chains were analyzed by immunosequencing. In the paper's pipeline: Repertoire TCRs were matched against a reference library of SARS-CoV-2-specific TCRs generated with the MIRA antigen-specificity platform. Breadth was defined as the fraction of unique TCRs that were SARS-CoV-2-associated. Depth was defined as the fraction of total T cells that were SARS-CoV-2-associated. Using the MIRA data, each spike-specific TCR was assigned both to the spike region to which the TCR was reactive and to a CD4 or CD8 class. Log10-transformed breadth and depth values were compared by one-way ANOVA with Sidak's multiple comparisons tests. Sourced from immuneACCESS, this table was stored by TCRdb with only in-frame sequences that have V and J called. A share of the clones is absent; for the studies checked, an unresolved V gene accounts for under half, and the remainder has no known explanation. The V and J calls and clone size come from that table; D and trimming were worked out from the DNA. This sample lists approximately 180,000 clones; 85% to 90% were detected once. Roughly 6.5% of the sample is in the top ten clones.

Taken from the germline V gene, the CDR1 and CDR2 loops are SGDLS and YYNGEE. Trimming accounts for 3 bases at V and 0 bases at J, while the number of junction bases matched to no gene is 7. From the cysteine up to the phenylalanine, the CDR3 has a length of 16 residues. Just the 48-base CDR3 DNA is kept, in frame starting at base 1. This TCR derives from an adult in good health. The source was peripheral blood, collected on day 0 of AZD1222 vaccination. This chain is built from TRBV9 and TRBJ1-2; TRBD1 agrees with 8 junctional bases. The DNA sequence is given as TGTGCCAGCAGCGGGCAGCGACAGGGGACTAACTATGGCTACACCTTC. This encodes CASSGQRQGTNYGYTF.